Following are 22 T cell receptor beta chains from one sample sequenced in a study of T cells in Graves' hyperthyroidism and ophthalmopathy. The CDR3 regions of TCR beta were amplified from RNA transcripts. With the HTBI primer set, the TCR CDR3 went through a first round of RT-PCR. MiXCR was run by TCRdb on the multiplex PCR reads, yielding one entry per CDR3 protein. This table has roughly 640,000 distinct CDR3 sequences, about 16% appearing once. The source material was blood. These receptors all stem from a woman aged 40 to 49 with Graves' ophthalmopathy.

The chain links TRBV28 to TRBJ1-6, with D hard to call. V shed 3 bases and J shed 9 bases, with 9 bases lying between them. This CDR3 has 13 residues. From germline, CDR1 is MDHEN and CDR2 SYDVKM. The CDR3 nucleotides read TGTGCCAGCAGTTTGCGGGTTGCTTCACCCCTCCACTTT. It specifies CASSLRVASPLHF. The full variable domain, in which reference TRBV28 and TRBJ1-6 provide the parts outside the CDR3, is DVKVTQSSRYLVKRTGEKVFLECVQDMDHENMFWYRQDPGLGLRLIYFSYDVKMKEKGDIPEGYSVSREKKERFSLILESASTNQTSMYLCASSLRVASPLHFGNGTRLTVT.

The rearrangement links TRBV29-1 to TRBJ2-1; 8 bases align to TRBD1. Germline V gene sequence: CDR1 SQVTM, CDR2 ANQGSEA. V shed 6 bases and J 5 bases; nucleotides not matched to a gene: 12. CDR3 length: 15 amino acids. The chain's CDR3 is CSVGKVQGVNNEQFF. The CDR3 DNA reads TGCAGCGTAGGAAAGGTACAGGGGGTCAACAATGAGCAGTTCTTC.

This clonotype came up once. The V and J genes are TRBV19 and TRBJ1-1; a weak D match, TRBD1 (5 bases). The germline gives CDR1 LNHDA, CDR2 SQIVND (reference sequence). The CDR3 loop spans 15 amino acids. The V end lost 7 bases, the J end lost 0 bases, and 15 bases lay between the germline ends. CDR3 nucleotides: TGTGCCAGTACGCCGCGGGGACCGGTGAACACTGAAGCTTTCTTT. Translation: CASTPRGPVNTEAFF. Looking up the rest from reference TRBV19 and TRBJ1-1 gives the full variable domain: DGGITQSPKYLFRKEGQNVTLSCEQNLNHDAMYWYRQDPGQGLRLIYYSQIVNDFQKGDIAEGYSVSREKKESFPLTVTSAQKNPTAFYLCASTPRGPVNTEAFFGQGTRLTVV.

This clonotype was found many times. For the CDR3, the DNA is TGTGCCAGCAGCCAAGGGGGTCAGGGGGCCTTCACTAATGAAAAACTGTTTTTT. Amino acid sequence: CASSQGGQGAFTNEKLFF. V is TRBV3-1 and J is TRBJ1-4; 8 bases are a match to TRBD1. The CDR3 length is 18 residues. V shed 1 base, J shed 2 bases, and the junction held 9 bases outside the gene matches. Germline V lookup: CDR1 LGHDT, CDR2 YNNKEL (reference sequence).

This clonotype has ten or more counts. V and J are TRBV7-2 and TRBJ1-2; 8 nucleotides match TRBD1. The germline gives CDR1 SGHTA, CDR2 FQGNSA. This CDR3 region has 17 residues. The V and J ends lost 0 bases and 2 bases, in that order; junction bases with no gene match: 8. The CDR3, as DNA: TGTGCCAGCAGCTTAGCGCGCTATCGGACAGGGAACTATGGCTACACCTTC. Translating it yields CASSLARYRTGNYGYTF.

This clonotype was recorded at least ten times. J is TRBJ2-2 and V is TRBV5-1; 9 bases line up with TRBD1. Unmatched junction bases numbered 8, after V lost 7 bases and J lost 4 bases. CDR1 and CDR2 from the germline V gene are SGHRS and YFSETQ. CDR3 length: 15 residues. This CDR3 is CASGTGGASTGELFF. Written as DNA, the CDR3 is TGCGCCAGCGGAACAGGGGGCGCGAGCACCGGGGAGCTGTTTTTT.

This clonotype was recorded many times. The rearrangement uses TRBV2 and TRBJ1-6; 7 bases match TRBD1. The CDR3 runs 16 residues. J lost 7 bases, V lost 6 bases, and 12 bases had no gene match. Germline CDR1 reads SNHLY; CDR2 reads FYNNEI. The CDR3 bases are TGTGCCAGCAGGTCTCAGGCGACAGGGAGGAATTCACCCCTCCACTTT. Amino acids: CASRSQATGRNSPLHF.

This clonotype was observed a handful of times. This chain connects TRBV30 to TRBJ2-7; D remains ambiguous. The V and J ends lost 2 bases and 4 bases respectively, with 12 bases between them. CDR1 is GTSNPN and CDR2 is SVGIG in the germline V gene (reference sequence). The CDR3 length is 13 residues. The CDR3 DNA sequence: TGTGCCTGGAGTCCCCTGGGAAATTACGAGCAGTACTTC. Its translation is CAWSPLGNYEQYF.

The sample holds many counts of this clonotype. As DNA, the CDR3 is TGTGCCAGCAGCCCTGGGCCGTTAGGGCCCCAGCATTTT. It specifies CASSPGPLGPQHF. The chain couples TRBV5-5 to TRBJ1-5; D remains ambiguous. Trimming stripped 4 bases from V and 9 bases from J, with 14 bases between. This CDR3 has 13 amino acids. Germline V gene sequence: CDR1 SGHKS, CDR2 YYEKEE (reference sequence).

This clonotype was recorded at least ten times. The chain couples TRBV7-9 to TRBJ2-2, with 9 positions matching TRBD2. Trimming cost V 4 bases and J 0 bases; bases outside gene matches: 6. CDR1 and CDR2 from the germline V gene are SEHNR and FQNEAQ (reference sequence). CDR3 size: 17 residues. DNA for the CDR3: TGTGCCAGCAGCTCCTCAATAGCGGGAGCGAACACCGGGGAGCTGTTTTTT. It codes for CASSSSIAGANTGELFF.

The chain joins TRBV4-1 to TRBJ2-4, with 11 bases matching TRBD2. The CDR3 runs 15 residues. Germline-derived CDR1 and CDR2 are MGHRA and YSYEKL. Trimming removed 5 bases from V and 6 bases from J; junction bases left unmatched: 6. The CDR3 DNA is TGCGCCAGCAGCGTAACCGGGACTAGCGGAAACATTCAGTACTTC. Protein sequence: CASSVTGTSGNIQYF.

The chain uses TRBV6-2 or TRBV6-3 and TRBJ2-6; tentative D call: TRBD2 (6 bases). The V end was cut by 4 bases, the J end by 0 bases, with 19 bases between. The germline gives CDR1 MNHEY, CDR2 SVGEGT. This CDR3 comprises 19 residues. The CDR3 sequence is CASSSPGSGDFSGANVLTF. The CDR3 coding sequence is TGTGCCAGCAGTTCCCCGGGTAGCGGAGACTTCTCTGGGGCCAACGTCCTGACTTTC.

This clonotype was detected only a few times. One junction end disagrees with the germline gene, perhaps due to a read error. This chain links TRBV7-9 with TRBJ2-1; D unresolved. The CDR3 is 13 amino acids. Looked up from germline, CDR1 is SEHNR and CDR2 is FQNEAQ (reference sequence). CDR3: CASSTETHNEQLF. The CDR3 nucleotides read TGTGCCAGCAGCACCGAGACACACAATGAGCAGCTCTTC.

This clonotype occurred many times. The rearrangement uses TRBV3-1 and TRBJ2-3, with TRBD2 identical over 8 bases. The J segment lost 3 bases and the V segment lost 6 bases, leaving 5 bases of the junction unmatched. Germline V gene data show CDR1 as LGHDT and CDR2 as YNNKEL (reference sequence). CDR3 length: 14 residues. The CDR3 sequence: CASRPLAGTDTQYF. CDR3 in DNA: TGTGCCAGCAGACCCTTAGCGGGAACAGATACGCAGTATTTT.

Many counts were recorded for this clonotype. The V and J genes are TRBV3-1 and TRBJ2-5, with D hard to call. The CDR3 is made up of 12 amino acids. The V end was cut by 0 bases, the J end by 7 bases, with 6 bases between. CDR1 LGHDT and CDR2 YNNKEL come from the germline V gene (reference sequence). The CDR3, as DNA: TGTGCCAGCAGCCAAGAAGCTTGGACCCAGTACTTC. Protein: CASSQEAWTQYF.

This clonotype was seen repeatedly, ten times or more. The rearrangement joins TRBV5-1 to TRBJ1-2, with D possibly TRBD1 on 6 matching bases. CDR3 length: 15 amino acids. CDR1 SGHRS and CDR2 YFSETQ come from the germline V gene. The V gene lost 0 bases and the J gene lost 6 bases, with 15 bases spanning the gap. In nucleotides, the CDR3 is TGCGCCAGCAGCTTGGATACAGGGATCTTGGATGGCTACACCTTC. It is translated as CASSLDTGILDGYTF.

The chain employs TRBV19 and TRBJ2-2; 7 bases align to TRBD1. Germline V CDR1 and CDR2: LNHDA, SQIVND (reference sequence). The CDR3 runs 14 residues. The J segment lost 5 bases and the V segment lost 2 bases, leaving 2 bases of the junction unmatched. CDR3 amino acids: CASSITGVTGELFF. The CDR3 DNA reads TGTGCCAGTAGTATAACAGGGGTGACCGGGGAGCTGTTTTTT.

This clonotype was found a few times. The genes are TRBV20-1 and TRBJ2-3; tentatively, D is TRBD1 or TRBD2 (6 bases each). Germline V lookup: CDR1 DFQATT, CDR2 SNEGSKA (reference sequence). Trimming stripped 5 bases from V and 3 bases from J, with 15 bases between. The CDR3 has 14 residues. The CDR3 DNA reads TGCAGTGCTTTGCGGGGCAGGGGTACAGATACGCAGTATTTT. It specifies CSALRGRGTDTQYF.

As regards this clonotype: Given a much more abundant clone one base away, this may be a read error. This chain joins TRBV18 and TRBJ2-7, with 7 positions matching TRBD1. Germline CDR1 KGHSH, CDR2 LQKENI. Trimming removed 6 bases from V and 9 bases from J; junction bases left unmatched: 11. This CDR3 is built from 13 residues. The CDR3 bases are TGTGCCAGCTCTCCTACAGGGGAGAACGGGCAGTACTTC. Its translation is CASSPTGENGQYF.

This clonotype has a handful of counts. The chain's CDR3 is CSVRLGGANEQFF. For the CDR3, the DNA is TGCAGCGTTAGACTAGGTGGAGCCAATGAGCAGTTCTTC. The V call is TRBV29-1, the J call TRBJ2-1; TRBD2 is a possible D gene (6 bases). CDR3 size: 13 residues. Germline V gene lookup returns CDR1 SQVTM and CDR2 ANQGSEA. Trimming took 5 bases from V and 6 from J, leaving 14 bases between them.

This chain connects TRBV2 to TRBJ2-5; D is ambiguous. The CDR3 is 15 amino acids. The germline V and J ends were trimmed by 5 bases and 0 bases, with 13 bases remaining between them. CDR1 is SNHLY and CDR2 is FYNNEI in the germline V gene. CDR3: CASSRRQANQETQYF. As DNA, the CDR3 is TGTGCCAGCAGTCGACGGCAAGCTAACCAAGAGACCCAGTACTTC. Together with reference TRBV2 and TRBJ2-5, the CDR3 gives the full variable domain: EPEVTQTPSHQVTQMGQEVILRCVPISNHLYFYWYRQILGQKVEFLVSFYNNEISEKSEIFDDQFSVERPDGSNFTLKIRSTKLEDSAMYFCASSRRQANQETQYFGPGTRLLVL.

This clonotype was detected ten times or more. The rearrangement links TRBV20-1 to TRBJ1-2; 9 bases match TRBD1. This CDR3 contains 15 residues. V trimming: 6 bases; J trimming: 6 bases; junction bases outside the gene matches: 14. Germline V CDR1 and CDR2: DFQATT, SNEGSKA (reference sequence). The CDR3 reads CSAPIRDRVGNGYTF. Written as DNA, the CDR3 is TGCAGTGCCCCAATCCGGGACAGGGTTGGTAATGGCTACACCTTC.